This T cell receptor beta chain came from a study of identical twins' blood T cells. Study results and caveats: Environmental influences on twin similarity could not be excluded. Shared CDR3 clonotype counts between two donors mainly tracked the product of their cloneset sizes, twins included.

Each TCR cDNA library carried sample-specific barcodes on both ends. TCRdb recomputed calls from the 5' RACE reads with MiXCR, one row per CDR3 protein. Of around 380,000 distinct CDR3 sequences in the sample, roughly 28% were seen once. This CDR3 region has 13 residues. Trimming cost V 5 bases and J 6 bases; bases outside gene matches: 5. The germline V gene encodes CDR1 DFQATT and CDR2 SNEGSKA (reference sequence). A word on this clonotype: Antigen specificity is unknown.

The sample taken for sequencing was PBMCs. The receptor comes from a woman aged 18-50 years in good health. This chain uses TRBV20-1 with TRBJ2-1, with 9 bases lining up with TRBD2. The CDR3 DNA reads TGCAGTGCTGAGACTAGCGGCCCCAATGAGCAGTTCTTC. Translating gives CSAETSGPNEQFF.